The 29 T cell receptor beta chains in this list originate from one sample, sequenced in a study of TIL therapy for anti-PD-1-resistant metastatic lung cancer. Time point in this sample: pre-treatment sample, taken before nivolumab and TIL therapy. This was the immunoSEQ v3 assay. Clones were read by immunoSEQ multiplex PCR, and TCRdb kept only the in-frame ones, dropping some. This table holds about 43,000 clones, approximately 79% found once. The sequenced sample was blood, obtained at baseline. The receptor set was obtained from a man in his 70s with non-small cell lung cancer.

This chain connects TRBV4-1 to TRBJ2-3; a possible D gene is TRBD2 (7 bases). V lost 3 bases to trimming and J lost 2 bases, with 15 bases between them. The CDR3 has 16 residues. The germline gives CDR1 MGHRA, CDR2 YSYEKL. The CDR3 loop is CASSQEGGGHTDTQYF. DNA of the CDR3: TGCGCCAGCAGCCAGGAGGGGGGAGGGCACACAGATACGCAGTATTTT.

The chain carries TRBV2 and TRBJ1-1; no reliable D call. CDR1 and CDR2 from the germline V gene are SNHLY and FYNNEI. The CDR3 contains 13 residues. V lost 3 bases and J lost 1, with 6 bases in between. The CDR3 DNA is TGTGCCAGCAGTGAGACAAAGAACACTGAAGCTTTCTTT. This sequence encodes CASSETKNTEAFF.

This chain links TRBV18 with TRBJ2-1; 14 bases map to TRBD2. The V gene's germline CDR1 is KGHSH and CDR2 LQKENI. The CDR3 is made up of 14 amino acids. J was trimmed by 8 bases and V by 3 bases; bases with no gene match: 0. CDR3 coding DNA: TGTGCCAGCTCACCGACTAGCGGGAGGGATGAGCAGTTCTTC. The encoded protein is CASSPTSGRDEQFF.

This chain connects TRBV5-1 to TRBJ1-4; 10 positions match TRBD1. Germline values: CDR1 SGHRS, CDR2 YFSETQ. There are 16 residues in the CDR3. V trimming: 0 bases; J trimming: 8 bases; junction bases outside the gene matches: 7. The CDR3 protein is CASSLAIGTGDEKLFF. In DNA, the CDR3 is TGCGCCAGCAGCTTGGCCATCGGGACAGGGGACGAAAAACTGTTTTTT.

This sequence joins TRBV5-1 and TRBJ1-1; no firm D call. V was shortened by 0 bases and J by 0 bases, with 9 bases between the two germline ends. Germline V CDR1 and CDR2: SGHRS, YFSETQ. CDR3 length equals 15 residues. The DNA of the CDR3 is TGCGCCAGCAGCTTGGAGGAGGCCCTGAACACTGAAGCTTTCTTT. Its translation is CASSLEEALNTEAFF.

The CDR3 loop reads CASSQRLAASYEQYF. CDR3 DNA sequence: TGTGCCAGCAGCCAACGCCTAGCGGCCTCCTACGAGCAGTACTTC. The rearrangement uses TRBV14 and TRBJ2-7, with 7 bases aligning to TRBD2. CDR1 is SGHDN, CDR2 FVKESK, per germline. The CDR3 is made up of 15 amino acids. V lost 2 bases and J lost 0; bases outside the gene matches: 4.

The chain couples TRBV19 to TRBJ2-5, with unresolved D. Germline V gives CDR1 LNHDA, CDR2 SQIVND (reference sequence). CDR3 length: 10 residues. The V gene lost 10 bases and the J gene lost 5 bases, with 8 bases spanning the gap. CDR3 sequence: CATGSETQYF. CDR3 bases: TGTGCCACCGGATCGGAGACCCAGTACTTC.

The CDR3 protein is CASSLELNTEAFF. The CDR3 DNA follows: TGTGCCAGCAGCTTGGAATTGAACACTGAAGCTTTCTTT. This rearrangement joins TRBV5-5 to TRBJ1-1, with D hard to call. Trimming took off 0 bases at V and 0 bases at J, with 3 bases between the two ends. The length of the CDR3 is 13 residues. CDR1 SGHKS and CDR2 YYEKEE come from the germline V gene (reference sequence).

The rearrangement links TRBV4-3 to TRBJ2-3; D is possibly TRBD1 (5 bases). The CDR3 runs 16 residues. Trimming removed 1 base from V and 1 base from J, with 12 bases in between. Germline CDR1 and CDR2: LGHNA and YSLEER. CDR3 in amino acids: CASSQGQGIGTDTQYF. For the CDR3, the DNA is TGCGCCAGCAGCCAAGGGCAGGGTATCGGCACAGATACGCAGTATTTT.

This chain joins TRBV14 and TRBJ2-7; D is ambiguous. Germline V gives CDR1 SGHDN, CDR2 FVKESK. The ends were cut back, 1 base at V and 9 bases at J, with 19 bases in the middle. The CDR3 contains 15 residues. CDR3 in amino acids: CASSQGTAQTLVQYF. In DNA, the CDR3 is TGTGCCAGCAGCCAAGGGACGGCCCAGACCTTGGTGCAGTACTTC.

This chain joins TRBV28 and TRBJ2-2, with D hard to call. The CDR3 spans 14 residues. Germline V CDR1 and CDR2: MDHEN, SYDVKM. Trimming left V 7 bases short and J 0 bases short, with 9 bases between. The CDR3 sequence: CASTEHSNTGELFF. In DNA, the CDR3 is TGTGCCAGCACAGAGCACTCGAACACCGGGGAGCTGTTTTTT.

V is TRBV6-5 and J is TRBJ2-5; 7 bases agree with TRBD2. Germline CDR1 is MNHEY and CDR2 is SVGAGI. The CDR3 contains 14 residues. The V and J ends lost 5 bases and 3 bases, in that order; junction bases with no gene match: 6. The CDR3 bases are TGTGCCAGCAGTAACTGGGGAGGGGAAGAGACCCAGTACTTC. Amino acids: CASSNWGGEETQYF.

The rearrangement uses TRBV7-2 and TRBJ2-1; D is unclear. This CDR3 contains 12 residues. V was pared by 5 bases and J by 9 bases, with 11 bases between. The V gene's germline CDR1 is SGHTA and CDR2 FQGNSA. The CDR3 DNA reads as TGTGCCAGCAGCCTGCGTGTCGGTGAGCAGTTCTTC. It codes for CASSLRVGEQFF.

The V gene is TRBV7-2, the J gene TRBJ2-1; 9 nucleotides line up with TRBD2. Germline V gives CDR1 SGHTA, CDR2 FQGNSA. V trimming: 4 bases; J trimming: 5 bases; junction bases outside the gene matches: 9. The CDR3 length is 16 residues. The CDR3 reads CASSSLGGRDNNEQFF. DNA of the CDR3: TGTGCCAGCAGCTCGTTGGGCGGGAGGGATAACAATGAGCAGTTCTTC.

The chain links TRBV1 to TRBJ2-1; the table's D call of TRBD2 was not tested on the DNA. TRBV1 is shown as a pseudogene. The CDR3 consists of 19 residues. CDR3 sequence reads: CTSSPRTSGSPTAYNEQFF. The CDR3 DNA follows: TGCACCAGCAGCCCCCGGACTAGCGGGAGTCCTACTGCCTACAATGAGCAGTTCTTC.

J is TRBJ1-5 and V is TRBV11-2; no firm D call. The germline V gene has CDR1 SGHAT and CDR2 FQNNGV. V lost 1 base and J 1 base, leaving 11 bases between the germline ends. This CDR3 has 16 residues. The CDR3 DNA reads as TGTGCCAGCAGCTTAGTCGGGGTTAGCAGCAATCAGCCCCAGCATTTT. It yields the protein CASSLVGVSSNQPQHF.

This clone has more than one count but fewer than ten. This chain uses TRBV4-3 with TRBJ2-4; perhaps TRBD2 as D (6 bases). The germline gives CDR1 LGHNA, CDR2 YSLEER. CDR3 length equals 15 residues. V gave up 1 base and J gave up 4 bases, with 11 bases separating them. The CDR3 is CASSQGIAEKNIQYF. For the CDR3, the DNA is TGCGCCAGCAGCCAAGGGATAGCGGAGAAAAACATTCAGTACTTC.

V and J are TRBV19 and TRBJ1-1; the match to TRBD1 covers 12 bases. The germline gives CDR1 LNHDA, CDR2 SQIVND (reference sequence). The CDR3 loop spans 17 amino acids. The junction had 18 bases not matched to a gene; V was cut back by 11 bases and J by 5 bases. The CDR3 here is CACQTGTGGFYGTEAFF. As DNA, the CDR3 is TGTGCCTGTCAAACCGGGACAGGGGGCTTCTATGGTACTGAAGCTTTCTTT.

V is TRBV27 and J is TRBJ1-5; possible D gene TRBD1, 6 bases. In germline, CDR1 is MNHEY, CDR2 SMNVEV (reference sequence). The CDR3 covers 14 residues. V shed 3 bases and J shed 4 bases, with 10 bases lying between them. The CDR3 DNA reads as TGTGCCAGCAGTTTGACAGGTGGGAATCAGCCCCAGCATTTT. This encodes CASSLTGGNQPQHF.

The chain is built from TRBV6-1 and TRBJ1-4; D gene ambiguous. CDR1 MNHNS and CDR2 SASEGT come from the germline V gene. The ends were cut back, 0 bases at V and 8 bases at J, with 10 bases in the middle. The CDR3 length is 14 residues. This CDR3 is CASSEAQVGEKLFF. The CDR3 DNA is TGTGCCAGCAGTGAAGCACAAGTGGGAGAAAAACTGTTTTTT.

This chain joins TRBV5-1 and TRBJ2-2, with 8 bases that match TRBD2. J gave up 2 bases and V 4 bases, and 10 bases lay outside the gene matches. The CDR3 length is 17 residues. Germline V gene lookup returns CDR1 SGHRS and CDR2 YFSETQ. CDR3 residues: CASSQTGGLQNTGELFF. Written as DNA, the CDR3 is TGCGCCAGCAGCCAAACGGGGGGGTTACAAAACACCGGGGAGCTGTTTTTT. Variable domain in full (rest from reference TRBV5-1 and TRBJ2-2): KAGVTQTPRYLIKTRGQQVTLSCSPISGHRSVSWYQQTPGQGLQFLFEYFSETQRNKGNFPGRFSGRQFSNSRSEMNVSTLELGDSALYLCASSQTGGLQNTGELFFGEGSRLTVL.

This chain connects TRBV11-1 to TRBJ1-1; 7 nucleotides agree with TRBD1. V shed 5 bases, J shed 0 bases, and the junction held 6 bases outside the gene matches. Germline-derived CDR1 and CDR2 are SGHAT and FQDESV (reference sequence). CDR3 size: 15 residues. CDR3 residues: CASSPPTGVNTEAFF. DNA of the CDR3: TGTGCCAGCAGCCCCCCCACAGGGGTGAACACTGAAGCTTTCTTT.

V is TRBV15 and J is TRBJ2-1, with TRBD1 matching over 9 bases. V shed 1 base, J shed 7 bases, and the junction held 8 bases outside the gene matches. There are 16 residues in the CDR3. Germline CDR1 LNHNV, CDR2 YYDKDF (reference sequence). The CDR3 DNA sequence: TGTGCCACCAGCAGAGGGACAGGGGTCTACAAGAATGAGCAGTTCTTC. Translation gives CATSRGTGVYKNEQFF.

This chain uses TRBV29-1 with TRBJ2-3; D is uncertain. The CDR3 loop spans 11 amino acids. The V and J ends lost 8 bases and 12 bases respectively, with 18 bases between them. The germline V gene has CDR1 SQVTM and CDR2 ANQGSEA. CDR3 nucleotide sequence: TGCAGCCCCGTTAAAGTCTCTAATCAGTATTTT. Protein sequence: CSPVKVSNQYF.

This clone occurred once. The rearrangement uses TRBV28 and TRBJ1-3, with D tentatively TRBD1 (5 bases). The V gene's germline CDR1 is MDHEN and CDR2 SYDVKM. Trimming removed 7 bases at V and 1 base at J, with 14 bases between. The CDR3 consists of 15 residues. The CDR3 nucleotides read TGTGCCAGCACCGCAGGGAGTTTGTCTGGAAACACCATATATTTT. Translated: CASTAGSLSGNTIYF.

The rearrangement uses TRBV28 and TRBJ2-3; tentatively, D is TRBD1 (5 bases). V was shortened by 1 base and J by 2 bases, with 7 bases between the two germline ends. The germline gives CDR1 MDHEN, CDR2 SYDVKM. The CDR3 sequence is 14 residues long. The CDR3 is CASSLSTATDTQYF. CDR3 nucleotides: TGTGCCAGCAGTTTATCGACAGCCACAGATACGCAGTATTTT.

The chain is built from TRBV30 and TRBJ1-2; 12 bases agree with TRBD1. The CDR3 is 19 residues long. V gave up 3 bases and J gave up 4 bases; unmatched junction bases: 18. Germline V gene sequence: CDR1 GTSNPN, CDR2 SVGIG (reference sequence). This CDR3 reads CAWRGGVPGQGASSYGYTF. The CDR3 DNA sequence: TGTGCCTGGAGGGGGGGAGTGCCGGGACAGGGGGCCAGTAGCTATGGCTACACCTTC.

This clone has more than one count but fewer than ten. V gene TRBV27 combines with J gene TRBJ1-1, with a weak D call TRBD1 (6 bases). This CDR3 contains 14 residues. Germline-derived CDR1 and CDR2 are MNHEY and SMNVEV (reference sequence). V was trimmed by 8 bases and J by 1 base, leaving 14 bases between them. DNA of the CDR3: TGTGCCAGCCATACAGGGTTTGGGAACACTGAAGCTTTCTTT. Translating gives CASHTGFGNTEAFF.

The genes are TRBV5-1 and TRBJ2-1; 10 bases line up with TRBD2. V lost 7 bases and J lost 7; bases outside the gene matches: 8. The CDR3 extends over 14 amino acids. Looked up from germline, CDR1 is SGHRS and CDR2 is YFSETQ. Written as DNA, the CDR3 is TGCGCCAGCTCCCCAGCGGGAGGGTTAAATGAGCAGTTCTTC. Its protein is CASSPAGGLNEQFF.